This record looks at one TCR beta chain sequence and its context. The CDR3 has 17 amino acids. Deletions cut 0 bases from V and 1 base from J, with 13 bases between. Germline V lookup: CDR1 LGHNA, CDR2 YSLEER. The source of the sample is a study of OX40 agonist ivuxolimab in advanced cancers. Overall study: Dose-escalation subjects each had hepatocellular carcinoma, melanoma, renal cell or head and neck cancer.

Assay: immunoSEQ multiplex PCR; the TCRdb copy retains only in-frame clones and omits some. Found here are 57,000 or so clones, over 75% of them singletons; the top ten hold about 20%. This receptor was identified in an adult with an advanced solid tumor such as melanoma, head and neck, liver or kidney cancer. The chain combines TRBV4-3 with TRBJ2-1; D ambiguous. This material consisted of CD4+ or CD8+ T cells sorted from blood, taken in a trial of the OX40 agonist ivuxolimab. The CDR3 coding sequence is TGCGCCAGCAGCCAAGAACCGCACGGAACTTCCTACAATGAGCAGTTCTTC. This encodes CASSQEPHGTSYNEQFF.